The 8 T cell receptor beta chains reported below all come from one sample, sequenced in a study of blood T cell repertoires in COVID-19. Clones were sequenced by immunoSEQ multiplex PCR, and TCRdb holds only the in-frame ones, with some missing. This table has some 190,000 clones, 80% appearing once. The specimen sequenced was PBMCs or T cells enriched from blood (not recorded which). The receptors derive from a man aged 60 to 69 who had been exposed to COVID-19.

CDR3 residues: CASSFGLEGMSSGANVLTF. CDR3 coding DNA: TGTGCCAGCAGCTTCGGGTTGGAGGGAATGAGCTCTGGGGCCAACGTCCTGACTTTC. The rearrangement joins TRBV7-8 to TRBJ2-6; TRBD2 might be the D (6 bases). The CDR3 has 19 residues. V was shortened by 3 bases and J by 0 bases, with 18 bases between the two germline ends. Germline V gene sequence: CDR1 SGHVS, CDR2 FQNEAQ.

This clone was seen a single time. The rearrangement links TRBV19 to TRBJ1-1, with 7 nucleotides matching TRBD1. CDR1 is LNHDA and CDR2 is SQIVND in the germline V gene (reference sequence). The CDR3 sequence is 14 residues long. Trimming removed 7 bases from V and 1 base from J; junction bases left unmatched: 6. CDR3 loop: CASTKTGRNTEAFF. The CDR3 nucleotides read TGTGCCAGTACCAAGACAGGGAGGAACACTGAAGCTTTCTTT. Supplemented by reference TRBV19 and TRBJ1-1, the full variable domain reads DGGITQSPKYLFRKEGQNVTLSCEQNLNHDAMYWYRQDPGQGLRLIYYSQIVNDFQKGDIAEGYSVSREKKESFPLTVTSAQKNPTAFYLCASTKTGRNTEAFFGQGTRLTVV.

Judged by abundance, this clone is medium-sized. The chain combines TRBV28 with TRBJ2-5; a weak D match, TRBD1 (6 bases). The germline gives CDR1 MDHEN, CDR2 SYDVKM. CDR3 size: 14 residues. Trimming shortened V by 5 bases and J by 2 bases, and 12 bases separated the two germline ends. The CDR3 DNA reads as TGTGCCAGCAGTCCGATGGACAGACAAGAGACCCAGTACTTC. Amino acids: CASSPMDRQETQYF.

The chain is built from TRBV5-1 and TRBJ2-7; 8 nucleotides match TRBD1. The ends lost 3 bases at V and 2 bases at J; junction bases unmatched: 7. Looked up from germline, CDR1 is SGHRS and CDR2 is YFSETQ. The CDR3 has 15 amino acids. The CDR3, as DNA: TGCGCCAGCAGCTCCAAGACAGGGGAGCCCTACGAGCAGTACTTC. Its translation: CASSSKTGEPYEQYF.

CDR3 region: CASSPEGGSRGNSYNEQFF. The CDR3 bases are TGTGCCAGCTCACCCGAGGGAGGGAGTCGGGGCAACTCCTACAATGAGCAGTTCTTC. This chain links TRBV18 with TRBJ2-1; 7 bases match TRBD2. J was trimmed by 0 bases and V by 3 bases; bases with no gene match: 14. Per the germline V gene, CDR1 is KGHSH and CDR2 is LQKENI. The CDR3 loop spans 19 amino acids.

Here the CDR3 reads CASSQLGGRAGELFF. CDR3 sequence (DNA): TGTGCCAGCAGCCAATTGGGGGGTAGGGCCGGGGAGCTGTTTTTT. V is TRBV3-1 (or the pseudogene TRBV3-2) and J is TRBJ2-2; tentatively, D is TRBD2 (6 bases). CDR1 and CDR2 (germline): LGHDT, YNNKEL (reference sequence). The CDR3 is 15 amino acids. The ends were cut back, 2 bases at V and 6 bases at J, with 13 bases in the middle.

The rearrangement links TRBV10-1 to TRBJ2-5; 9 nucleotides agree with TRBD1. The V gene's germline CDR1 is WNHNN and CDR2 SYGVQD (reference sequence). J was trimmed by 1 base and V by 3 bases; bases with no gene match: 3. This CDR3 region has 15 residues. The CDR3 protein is CASSEGTGSQETQYF. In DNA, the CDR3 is TGCGCCAGCAGTGAAGGGACAGGGTCCCAAGAGACCCAGTACTTC.

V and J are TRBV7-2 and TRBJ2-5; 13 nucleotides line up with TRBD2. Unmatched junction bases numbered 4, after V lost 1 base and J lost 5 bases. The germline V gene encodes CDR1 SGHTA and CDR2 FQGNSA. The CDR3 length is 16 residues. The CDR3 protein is CASSLVPGLAGETQYF. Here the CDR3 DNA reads TGTGCCAGCAGCTTAGTTCCGGGACTAGCGGGGGAGACCCAGTACTTC.